This TCR beta chain was observed in a study of blood T cell repertoires in COVID-19. Assay used: immunoSEQ multiplex PCR; TCRdb lists only in-frame clones, some missing. The sample has approximately 120,000 clones, around 86% seen once. The CDR3 consists of 17 residues. The receptor was isolated from a man aged 25 to 40 who had recovered from COVID-19. The V and J genes are TRBV21-1 and TRBJ1-4; the DNA was not compared with TRBD1, the D call given in the table. TRBV21-1 is given as a pseudogene. Sequenced material: PBMCs or T cells enriched from blood (not recorded which). In DNA form, the CDR3 reads TGTGCCAGCAGCCCAAAAAAACGGACAGGGCGGGGTGAAAAACTGTTTTTT. This sequence encodes CASSPKKRTGRGEKLFF.